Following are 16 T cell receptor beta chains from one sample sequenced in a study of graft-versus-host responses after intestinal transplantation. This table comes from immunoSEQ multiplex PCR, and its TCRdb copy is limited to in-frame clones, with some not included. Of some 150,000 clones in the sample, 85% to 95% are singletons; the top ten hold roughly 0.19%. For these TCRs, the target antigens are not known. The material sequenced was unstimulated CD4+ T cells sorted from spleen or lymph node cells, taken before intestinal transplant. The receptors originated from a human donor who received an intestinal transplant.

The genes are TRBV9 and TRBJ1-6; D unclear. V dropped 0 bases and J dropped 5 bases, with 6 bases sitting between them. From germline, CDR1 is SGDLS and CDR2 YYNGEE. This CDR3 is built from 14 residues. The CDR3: CASSVGADNSPLHF. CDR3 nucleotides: TGTGCCAGCAGCGTAGGTGCAGATAATTCACCCCTCCACTTT.

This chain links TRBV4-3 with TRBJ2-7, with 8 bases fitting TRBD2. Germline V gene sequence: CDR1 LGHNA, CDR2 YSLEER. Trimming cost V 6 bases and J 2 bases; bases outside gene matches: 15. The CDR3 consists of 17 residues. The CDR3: CASRLSISGTSPYEQYF. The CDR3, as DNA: TGCGCCAGCAGGCTTTCCATTTCCGGGACTAGTCCCTACGAGCAGTACTTC.

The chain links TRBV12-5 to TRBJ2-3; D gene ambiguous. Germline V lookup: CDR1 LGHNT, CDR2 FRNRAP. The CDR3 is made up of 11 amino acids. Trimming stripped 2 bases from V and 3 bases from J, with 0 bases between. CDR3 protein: CASGLTDTQYF. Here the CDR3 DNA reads TGTGCTAGTGGTTTGACAGATACGCAGTATTTT.

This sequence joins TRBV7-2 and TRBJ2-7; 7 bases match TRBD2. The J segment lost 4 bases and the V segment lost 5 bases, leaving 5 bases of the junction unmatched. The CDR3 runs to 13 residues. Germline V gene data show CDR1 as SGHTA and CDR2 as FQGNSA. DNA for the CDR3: TGTGCCAGCAGCCCTAGCGGAGGGTACGAGCAGTACTTC. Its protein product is CASSPSGGYEQYF.

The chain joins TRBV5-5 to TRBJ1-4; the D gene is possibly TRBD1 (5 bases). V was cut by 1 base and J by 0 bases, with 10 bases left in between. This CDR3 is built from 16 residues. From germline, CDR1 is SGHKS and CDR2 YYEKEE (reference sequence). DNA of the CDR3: TGTGCCAGCAGCTTGTTCCAGGGCACAACTAATGAAAAACTGTTTTTT. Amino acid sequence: CASSLFQGTTNEKLFF.

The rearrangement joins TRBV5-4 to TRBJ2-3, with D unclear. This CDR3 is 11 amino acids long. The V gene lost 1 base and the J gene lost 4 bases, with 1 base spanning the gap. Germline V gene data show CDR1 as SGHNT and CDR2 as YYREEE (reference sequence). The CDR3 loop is CASSLSDTQYF. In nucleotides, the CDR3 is TGTGCCAGCAGCTTGTCAGATACGCAGTATTTT.

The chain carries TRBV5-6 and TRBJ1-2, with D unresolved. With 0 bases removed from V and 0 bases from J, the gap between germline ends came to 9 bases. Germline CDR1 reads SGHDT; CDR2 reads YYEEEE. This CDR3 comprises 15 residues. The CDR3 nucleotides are TGTGCCAGCAGCTTGGGGACCCTAGCTAACTATGGCTACACCTTC. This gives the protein CASSLGTLANYGYTF.

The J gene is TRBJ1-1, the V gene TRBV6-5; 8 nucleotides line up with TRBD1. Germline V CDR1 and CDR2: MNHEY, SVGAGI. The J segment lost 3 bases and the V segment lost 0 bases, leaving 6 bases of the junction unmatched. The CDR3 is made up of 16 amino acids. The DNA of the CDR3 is TGTGCCAGCAGTTACTCAGGCCAGGGGGCACACACTGAAGCTTTCTTT. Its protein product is CASSYSGQGAHTEAFF.

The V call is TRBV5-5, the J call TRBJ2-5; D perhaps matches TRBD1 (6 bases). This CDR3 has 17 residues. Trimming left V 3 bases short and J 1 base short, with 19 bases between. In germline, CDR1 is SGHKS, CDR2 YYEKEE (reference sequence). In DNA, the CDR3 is TGTGCCAGCAGCTGGGCCCCGTCAGGGGAGATCCAAGAGACCCAGTACTTC. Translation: CASSWAPSGEIQETQYF.

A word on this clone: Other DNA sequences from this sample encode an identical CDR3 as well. The CDR3: CASRLNTEAFF. CDR3 nucleotide sequence: TGTGCCAGCAGGCTAAACACTGAAGCTTTCTTT. V and J are TRBV28 and TRBJ1-1; D ambiguous. CDR3 length: 11 amino acids. V dropped 6 bases and J dropped 2 bases, with 4 bases sitting between them. Germline V lookup: CDR1 MDHEN, CDR2 SYDVKM. Combining the CDR3 with reference TRBV28 and TRBJ1-1 gives the whole variable domain DVKVTQSSRYLVKRTGEKVFLECVQDMDHENMFWYRQDPGLGLRLIYFSYDVKMKEKGDIPEGYSVSREKKERFSLILESASTNQTSMYLCASRLNTEAFFGQGTRLTVV.

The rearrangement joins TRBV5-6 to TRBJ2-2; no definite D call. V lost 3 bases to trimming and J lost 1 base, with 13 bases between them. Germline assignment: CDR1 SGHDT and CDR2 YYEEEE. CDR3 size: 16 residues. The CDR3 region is CASSSVFYKNTGELFF. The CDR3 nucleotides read TGTGCCAGCAGCTCGGTATTTTACAAGAACACCGGGGAGCTGTTTTTT.

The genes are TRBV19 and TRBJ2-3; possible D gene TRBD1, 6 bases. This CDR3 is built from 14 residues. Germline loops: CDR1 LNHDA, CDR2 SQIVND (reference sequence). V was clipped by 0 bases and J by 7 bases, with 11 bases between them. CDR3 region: CASSIDRGGNTQYF. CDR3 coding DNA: TGTGCCAGTAGTATAGACAGGGGTGGGAATACGCAGTATTTT.

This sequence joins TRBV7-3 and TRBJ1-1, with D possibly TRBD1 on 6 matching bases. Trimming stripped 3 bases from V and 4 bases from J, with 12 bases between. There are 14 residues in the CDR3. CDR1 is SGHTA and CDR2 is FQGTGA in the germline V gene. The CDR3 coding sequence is TGTGCCAGCAGCTTCCGGGGGCGCAGCACTGAAGCTTTCTTT. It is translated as CASSFRGRSTEAFF. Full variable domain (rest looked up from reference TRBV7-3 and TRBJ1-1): GAGVSQTPSNKVTEKGKYVELRCDPISGHTALYWYRQSLGQGPEFLIYFQGTGAADDSGLPNDRFFAVRPEGSVSTLKIQRTERGDSAVYLCASSFRGRSTEAFFGQGTRLTVV.

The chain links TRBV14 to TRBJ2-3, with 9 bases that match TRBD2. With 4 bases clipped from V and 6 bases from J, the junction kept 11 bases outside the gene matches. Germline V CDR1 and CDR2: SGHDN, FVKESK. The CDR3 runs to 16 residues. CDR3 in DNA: TGTGCCAGCAGCCTCGGACTAGCGCCATCTGGGGATACGCAGTATTTT. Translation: CASSLGLAPSGDTQYF.

CDR3 sequence reads: CASSQAGGEKLFF. CDR3 coding DNA: TGTGCCAGCAGCCAAGCAGGGGGAGAAAAACTGTTTTTT. The chain joins TRBV14 to TRBJ1-4; 7 bases fit TRBD1. With 1 base clipped from V and 8 bases from J, the junction kept 1 base outside the gene matches. The CDR3 runs 13 residues. CDR1 is SGHDN and CDR2 is FVKESK in the germline V gene.

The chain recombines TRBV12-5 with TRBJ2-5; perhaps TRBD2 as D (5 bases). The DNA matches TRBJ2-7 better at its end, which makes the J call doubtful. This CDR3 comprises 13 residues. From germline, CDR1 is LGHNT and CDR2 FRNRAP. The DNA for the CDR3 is TGTGCTAGTGGTTTGGTACCAGGACTCGAGCAGTACTTC. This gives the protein CASGLVPGLEQYF.